These T cell receptor beta chains were read from a single sample in a study of regulatory T cells in long-lasting Graves disease. One entry per CDR3 protein results from TCRdb running MiXCR on the multiplex PCR reads. Here the sample spans about 400,000 distinct CDR3 sequences, under 25% being singletons. The sample was peripheral blood mononuclear cells (PBMCs), taken when the disease was refractory, from a patient treated with antithyroid drugs. These receptors were obtained from a female donor with Graves disease. Each CDR3 is given with its conserved first and last residue. D genes are given only for firm matches. Expanded clones get a size class; other rows say once, few or many, or leave the size out.

v_gene: TRBV12-5; abundance: .; d_gene: .; j_gene: TRBJ1-1; CDR3nt: TGTGCTAGTGGTTTGGGAGGGGCCAGGACTGAAGCTTTCTTT; CDR3aa: CASGLGGARTEAFF
v_gene: TRBV7-6; abundance: .; d_gene: TRBD1; j_gene: TRBJ2-5; CDR3nt: TGTGCCAGCAGCTTATTACCCTGGACAGGGCAAGAGACCCAGTACTTC; CDR3aa: CASSLLPWTGQETQYF
v_gene: TRBV19; abundance: few; d_gene: TRBD1; j_gene: TRBJ1-1; CDR3nt: TGTGCCAGTAGTTCGGGACAGATGAACACTGAAGCTTTCTTT; CDR3aa: CASSSGQMNTEAFF
v_gene: TRBV20-1; abundance: few; d_gene: .; j_gene: TRBJ1-3; CDR3nt: TGCAGTGCTAGAGTAGGCCAGGCCACCCCTGGAAACACCATATATTTT; CDR3aa: CSARVGQATPGNTIYF
v_gene: TRBV2; abundance: few; d_gene: TRBD2; j_gene: TRBJ2-3; CDR3nt: TGTGCCAGCAGTGGAGCATTGTTACTAGCGGGAAAAGATACGCAGTATTTT; CDR3aa: CASSGALLLAGKDTQYF
v_gene: TRBV2; abundance: many; d_gene: TRBD2; j_gene: TRBJ2-2; CDR3nt: TGTGCCAGCAGTGAAAGAGGACTAGCGGGAGCGAACACCGGGGAGCTGTTTTTT; CDR3aa: CASSERGLAGANTGELFF
v_gene: TRBV11-2; abundance: many; d_gene: .; j_gene: TRBJ2-7; CDR3nt: TGTGCCAGCAGCTTAATGCCAGGGGAGGTCTACGAGCAGTACTTC; CDR3aa: CASSLMPGEVYEQYF
v_gene: TRBV28; abundance: many; d_gene: TRBD2; j_gene: TRBJ2-2; CDR3nt: TGTGCCAGCATTCGACGTCCTGGGACTAGCGGGAGAGGGTCCGGGGAGCTGTTTTTT; CDR3aa: CASIRRPGTSGRGSGELFF
v_gene: TRBV6-1; abundance: many; d_gene: TRBD2; j_gene: TRBJ2-5; CDR3nt: TGTGCCAGCAGGGAAGCGGGAGAAGAGACCCAGTACTTC; CDR3aa: CASREAGEETQYF
v_gene: TRBV6-5; abundance: few; d_gene: TRBD1; j_gene: TRBJ2-2; CDR3nt: TGTGCCAGCAGTTACGATCAGGGGGCGACCGGGGAGCTGTTTTTT; CDR3aa: CASSYDQGATGELFF
v_gene: TRBV28; abundance: .; d_gene: TRBD1; j_gene: TRBJ1-1; CDR3nt: TGTGCCAGCAGTTTTTCGGGACAGGGGTTCGCTGAAGCTTTCTTT; CDR3aa: CASSFSGQGFAEAFF
v_gene: TRBV7-2; abundance: .; d_gene: TRBD1; j_gene: TRBJ2-1; CDR3nt: TGTGCCAGCAGCCACGAGGGGGCTTACAATGAGCAGTTCTTC; CDR3aa: CASSHEGAYNEQFF
v_gene: TRBV11-1; abundance: .; d_gene: .; j_gene: TRBJ2-1; CDR3nt: TGTGCCAGCAGCCGGAGAAACAATGAGCAGTTCTTC; CDR3aa: CASSRRNNEQFF
v_gene: TRBV12-3/TRBV12-4; abundance: once; d_gene: .; j_gene: TRBJ2-2; CDR3nt: TGTGCCAGCAGTTCGATTTACTTGAACACCGGGGAGCTGTTTTTT; CDR3aa: CASSSIYLNTGELFF
v_gene: TRBV2; abundance: many; d_gene: .; j_gene: TRBJ2-2; CDR3nt: TGTGCCAGCCTATGGGCTAGCGATTCAAGCGGGGAGCTGTTTTTT; CDR3aa: CASLWASDSSGELFF
v_gene: TRBV2; abundance: many; d_gene: TRBD2; j_gene: TRBJ2-5; CDR3nt: TGTGCCAGCGGTGGACTAGCGGGTAAAGAGACCCAGTACTTC; CDR3aa: CASGGLAGKETQYF
v_gene: TRBV11-2; abundance: many; d_gene: TRBD1; j_gene: TRBJ2-2; CDR3nt: TGTGCCAGCAGCCTCGGACAGGGTCGGGAGCTGTTTTTT; CDR3aa: CASSLGQGRELFF
v_gene: TRBV12-3/TRBV12-4; abundance: .; d_gene: .; j_gene: TRBJ2-7; CDR3nt: TGTGCCAGCAGTTTCGGGCAGGTGGCCCACGAGCAGTACTTC; CDR3aa: CASSFGQVAHEQYF
v_gene: TRBV5-5; abundance: .; d_gene: .; j_gene: TRBJ1-4; CDR3nt: TGTGCCAGCAGCTCGCCAATGTCGGGGACGGACGATAATGAAAAACTGTTTTTT; CDR3aa: CASSSPMSGTDDNEKLFF
v_gene: TRBV12-3/TRBV12-4; abundance: few; d_gene: .; j_gene: TRBJ1-6; CDR3nt: TGTGCCAGCCACCTCGGGGACGGGAATTCACCCCTCCACTTT; CDR3aa: CASHLGDGNSPLHF
v_gene: TRBV28; abundance: .; d_gene: .; j_gene: TRBJ1-4; CDR3nt: TGTGCCAGCAGGACCTTCAGGGCAACTAATGAAAAACTGTTTTTT; CDR3aa: CASRTFRATNEKLFF
v_gene: TRBV3-1; abundance: many; d_gene: TRBD1; j_gene: TRBJ2-7; CDR3nt: TGTGCCAGCAGCCGGACAGGGGGTTTCTACGAGCAGTACTTC; CDR3aa: CASSRTGGFYEQYF
v_gene: TRBV24-1; abundance: few; d_gene: TRBD1; j_gene: TRBJ2-2; CDR3nt: TGTGCCACCCATCTCCGGGACAGGGGCATCGGGGAGCTGTTTTTT; CDR3aa: CATHLRDRGIGELFF
v_gene: TRBV28; abundance: .; d_gene: TRBD1; j_gene: TRBJ2-1; CDR3nt: TGTGCCAGCAGTCCGGACAGGGGAACCTATAATGAGCAGTTCTTC; CDR3aa: CASSPDRGTYNEQFF
v_gene: TRBV6-1; abundance: many; d_gene: TRBD1; j_gene: TRBJ1-2; CDR3nt: TGTGCCAGCAGATCGGGACAGTATGGGTATGGCTACACCTTC; CDR3aa: CASRSGQYGYGYTF
v_gene: TRBV7-6; abundance: .; d_gene: .; j_gene: TRBJ1-1; CDR3nt: TGTGCCAGCAGCCGGTCGGGACAAGGTGAAGCTTTCTTT; CDR3aa: CASSRSGQGEAFF
v_gene: TRBV28; abundance: .; d_gene: TRBD1; j_gene: TRBJ1-2; CDR3nt: TGTGCCAGCATCGGACAGGGGTCCCAGGGCTACACCTTC; CDR3aa: CASIGQGSQGYTF
v_gene: TRBV12-3/TRBV12-4; abundance: .; d_gene: TRBD2; j_gene: TRBJ2-2; CDR3nt: TGTGCCAGCGTCGGGGCTAGCGGGGAAGACGGGGAGCTGTTTTTT; CDR3aa: CASVGASGEDGELFF
v_gene: TRBV12-3/TRBV12-4; abundance: .; d_gene: .; j_gene: TRBJ2-1; CDR3nt: TGTGCCAGCAGTTATCGAGGGGGGGGCAATGAGCAGTTCTTC; CDR3aa: CASSYRGGGNEQFF
v_gene: TRBV11-2; abundance: many; d_gene: TRBD1; j_gene: TRBJ2-7; CDR3nt: TGTGCCAGCAGCCGCACAGGGGACCGTTCCGAGCAGTACTTC; CDR3aa: CASSRTGDRSEQYF
v_gene: TRBV20-1; abundance: few; d_gene: .; j_gene: TRBJ1-1; CDR3nt: TGCAGTGCTAGAGGCTCGGCGGCAGGGTCTTCTCTCCCCACTGAAGCTTTCTTT; CDR3aa: CSARGSAAGSSLPTEAFF
v_gene: TRBV5-6; abundance: many; d_gene: TRBD1; j_gene: TRBJ2-5; CDR3nt: TGTGCCAGCAGCTTCAGGGCACAGGGGGGTCTGGACTCCCAGTACTTC; CDR3aa: CASSFRAQGGLDSQYF
v_gene: TRBV20-1; abundance: once; d_gene: TRBD2; j_gene: TRBJ2-7; CDR3nt: TGCAGTGCTAGGCCAGCCGAACTAGCGGGCATCTACGAGCAGTACTTC; CDR3aa: CSARPAELAGIYEQYF
v_gene: TRBV18; abundance: few; d_gene: .; j_gene: TRBJ1-5; CDR3nt: TGTGCCAGCTTTGGCAACAATCAGCCCCAGCATTTT; CDR3aa: CASFGNNQPQHF
v_gene: TRBV11-2; abundance: many; d_gene: .; j_gene: TRBJ2-2; CDR3nt: TGTGCCAGCAGCCCCAGTGTGGGTGTGGGGACCGGGGAGCTGTTTTTT; CDR3aa: CASSPSVGVGTGELFF
v_gene: TRBV5-1; abundance: many; d_gene: .; j_gene: TRBJ1-4; CDR3nt: TGCGCCAGCAGCTCACCTGGGCAAGGTGGAAAACTGTTTTTT; CDR3aa: CASSSPGQGGKLFF
v_gene: TRBV7-8; abundance: .; d_gene: .; j_gene: TRBJ1-4; CDR3nt: TGTGCCAGCAGCAACCGTGTGGGGGGAAATGAAAAACTGTTTTTT; CDR3aa: CASSNRVGGNEKLFF
v_gene: TRBV7-2; abundance: many; d_gene: .; j_gene: TRBJ2-5; CDR3nt: TGTGCCAGCAGCCCTCGGGCGCGAGAGACCCAGTACTTC; CDR3aa: CASSPRARETQYF
v_gene: TRBV20-1; abundance: many; d_gene: TRBD1; j_gene: TRBJ2-5; CDR3nt: TGCAGTGTGCAGGGGGTTGAGACCCAGTACTTC; CDR3aa: CSVQGVETQYF
v_gene: TRBV20-1; abundance: few; d_gene: TRBD2; j_gene: TRBJ2-7; CDR3nt: TGCAGTGCTGGGAGACTAGCGGCGACGGGGGAGCAGTACTTC; CDR3aa: CSAGRLAATGEQYF
v_gene: TRBV5-5; abundance: .; d_gene: TRBD2; j_gene: TRBJ2-5; CDR3nt: TGTGCCAGCAGCCAACTAGCGGGAGTCGGGAAGACCCAGTACTTC; CDR3aa: CASSQLAGVGKTQYF
v_gene: TRBV2; abundance: many; d_gene: .; j_gene: TRBJ1-4; CDR3nt: TGTGCCAGCAGTGAGGGTATCGGGGGTGAAAAACTGTTTTTT; CDR3aa: CASSEGIGGEKLFF
v_gene: TRBV14; abundance: .; d_gene: TRBD2; j_gene: TRBJ2-2; CDR3nt: TGTGCCAGCAGAATCGGAGGGAGGGACACCGGGGAGCTGTTTTTT; CDR3aa: CASRIGGRDTGELFF
v_gene: TRBV11-2; abundance: .; d_gene: TRBD2; j_gene: TRBJ2-7; CDR3nt: TGTGCCAGCAGCCCCGGGACTAGCGGAAAGCAGTACTTC; CDR3aa: CASSPGTSGKQYF
v_gene: TRBV6-1; abundance: few; d_gene: .; j_gene: TRBJ2-7; CDR3nt: TGTGCCAGCAGACCCGCTTACCTCAGCTACGAGCAGTACTTC; CDR3aa: CASRPAYLSYEQYF
v_gene: TRBV12-3/TRBV12-4; abundance: .; d_gene: TRBD1; j_gene: TRBJ1-2; CDR3nt: TGTGCCAGCAGACTCACACAGGGGGCGGTCTATGGCTACACCTTC; CDR3aa: CASRLTQGAVYGYTF
v_gene: TRBV28; abundance: .; d_gene: .; j_gene: TRBJ1-5; CDR3nt: TGTGCCAGCAATGGGCAGGGAGATCAGCCCCAGCATTTT; CDR3aa: CASNGQGDQPQHF
v_gene: TRBV25-1; abundance: few; d_gene: .; j_gene: TRBJ1-1; CDR3nt: TGTGCCAGCAGTGAAACAGGGTTGAACACTGAAGCTTTCTTT; CDR3aa: CASSETGLNTEAFF